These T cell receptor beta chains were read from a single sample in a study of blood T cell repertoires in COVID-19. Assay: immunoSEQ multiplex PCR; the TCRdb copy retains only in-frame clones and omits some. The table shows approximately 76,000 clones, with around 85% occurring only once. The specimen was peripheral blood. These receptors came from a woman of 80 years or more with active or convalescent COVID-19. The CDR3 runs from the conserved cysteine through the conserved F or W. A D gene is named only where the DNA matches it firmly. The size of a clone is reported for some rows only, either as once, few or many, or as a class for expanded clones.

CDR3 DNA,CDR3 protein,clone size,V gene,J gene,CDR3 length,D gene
TGTGCCAGCAGCAAGGCGGGTCAGCCCCAGCATTTT,CASSKAGQPQHF,few,TRBV5-6,TRBJ1-5,12,.
TGTGCCAGCCGGGACACGGTCTATGGCTACACCTTC,CASRDTVYGYTF,.,TRBV6-1,TRBJ1-2,12,.
TGTGCCAGCAGCGCGGGGGGGCCGACAGATACGCAGTATTTT,CASSAGGPTDTQYF,.,TRBV4-2,TRBJ2-3,14,TRBD2
TGTGCCAGCAACTTACGTTCACAGGGAAACAATGAGCAGTTCTTC,CASNLRSQGNNEQFF,.,TRBV5-4,TRBJ2-1,15,.
TGTGCCAGCAGCGTAGAGACTAGTCGGAATGAGCAGTTCTTC,CASSVETSRNEQFF,.,TRBV9,TRBJ2-1,14,.
TGTGCCAGCAGTAAAATTGGGGGGTTGAGCACTGAAGCTTTCTTT,CASSKIGGLSTEAFF,.,TRBV6-2/TRBV6-3,TRBJ1-1,15,.
TGTGCCAGCAGTAGGGGGGGTGAAAAACTGTTTTTT,CASSRGGEKLFF,.,TRBV6-5,TRBJ1-4,12,.
TGTGCCAGCAGGAGAACACAGGGGGCGTATCAGCCCCAGCATTTT,CASRRTQGAYQPQHF,.,TRBV2,TRBJ1-5,15,TRBD1
TGTGCCATCAGTGAGTCTTCTAGCGGGGGGCTAGCCAAAAACATTCAGTACTTC,CAISESSSGGLAKNIQYF,.,TRBV10-3,TRBJ2-4,18,TRBD2
TGTGCCAGCAGCTTCGGGGGAGGGGCACAGAACACTGAAGCTTTCTTT,CASSFGGGAQNTEAFF,.,TRBV7-8,TRBJ1-1,16,.
TGTGCCAGCAGCTATACAGGGGGCTCAAACACCGGGGAGCTGTTTTTT,CASSYTGGSNTGELFF,.,TRBV7-2,TRBJ2-2,16,TRBD1
TGTGCCAGCAGTGAGGCCCCAGGGCGGGGGACTGAAGCTTTCTTT,CASSEAPGRGTEAFF,.,TRBV25-1,TRBJ1-1,15,.
TGTGCCAGCAGCCCAGGCATTGCGGGGGGCGTAGATACGCAGTATTTT,CASSPGIAGGVDTQYF,.,TRBV7-2,TRBJ2-3,16,TRBD2
TGTGCCAGCAGCCAGGGGGCTATAGGGGTTCCGAACACCGGGGAGCTGTTTTTT,CASSQGAIGVPNTGELFF,.,TRBV28,TRBJ2-2,18,TRBD1
TGTGCCAGCAGCCAAGAAGCTTCGGGTTATCACTATGGCTACACCTTC,CASSQEASGYHYGYTF,.,TRBV3-1/TRBV3-2,TRBJ1-2,16,.
TGTGCCAGCGTTCGGACAGCAGGAAATCAGCCCCAGCATTTT,CASVRTAGNQPQHF,.,TRBV28,TRBJ1-5,14,.
TGTGCCAGCAGTGGTTCGTTTAGCTATGGCTACACCTTC,CASSGSFSYGYTF,.,TRBV27,TRBJ1-2,13,.
TGTGCCAGCACCCCATTCGCAAAGGGGGCCACAGATACGCAGTATTTT,CASTPFAKGATDTQYF,.,TRBV7-2,TRBJ2-3,16,TRBD1
TGTGCCAGCAGCTCCGGGACAGGGTTTAGTGGCTACACCTTC,CASSSGTGFSGYTF,.,TRBV5-4,TRBJ1-2,14,TRBD1
TGTGCCAGCAGCCCCGGGACTAGCGGGATAATTTGGCTCTTC,CASSPGTSGIIWLF,.,TRBV5-4,TRBJ2-1,14,TRBD2
TGTGCCAGCAGTTACTCGGCTAGCGGGGCAGTAGATACGCAGTATTTT,CASSYSASGAVDTQYF,few,TRBV6-6,TRBJ2-3,16,TRBD2
TGTGCCAGCAGCTTAGTGACAGCCTCTGGAAACACCATATATTTT,CASSLVTASGNTIYF,.,TRBV7-2,TRBJ1-3,15,.
TGTGCCAGCCACGGGACACCGGATTCACCCCTCCACTTT,CASHGTPDSPLHF,.,TRBV7-9,TRBJ1-6,13,.
TGCGCCAGCAGCCCCGAGGGACTAGCGGACCAAGAGACCCAGTACTTC,CASSPEGLADQETQYF,.,TRBV5-1,TRBJ2-5,16,TRBD2
TGTGCCAGCTCCATCGTAGGGGTGGGCGAGCAGTACTTC,CASSIVGVGEQYF,.,TRBV2,TRBJ2-7,13,.
TGTGCCAGCAGCCGACAAGTGGGACAGGGGGAAGGTAATGAGCAGTTCTTC,CASSRQVGQGEGNEQFF,.,TRBV7-3,TRBJ2-1,17,TRBD1
TGTGCCAGCAGCTTTATTCTAGCGGGGGGACTCAATGAGCAGTTCTTC,CASSFILAGGLNEQFF,.,TRBV7-9,TRBJ2-1,16,TRBD2
TGTGCCAGCAGTCGGTTGGACACCGGGGAGCTGTTTTTT,CASSRLDTGELFF,.,TRBV6-2/TRBV6-3,TRBJ2-2,13,.
TGTGCCAGCAGGATAAACACGGGGGGTACAGAGCAGTACTTC,CASRINTGGTEQYF,.,TRBV7-2,TRBJ2-7,14,TRBD2
TGTGCAAGTCGCCTGGACAGGATGGTTGGCTACACCTTC,CASRLDRMVGYTF,few,TRBV12-2,TRBJ1-2,13,.
TGTGCCAGCTCCTCTGACGGCCTAGGGGGCAATGAGCAGTTCTTC,CASSSDGLGGNEQFF,.,TRBV18,TRBJ2-1,15,.
TGTGCCAGCAGTGAATTGGGCTCCTCGGTCGGGGAGCTGTTTTTT,CASSELGSSVGELFF,.,TRBV25-1,TRBJ2-2,15,.
TGTGCCAGCAGTTGGGGGGGGCCCACTGAAGCTTTCTTT,CASSWGGPTEAFF,.,TRBV6-5,TRBJ1-1,13,.
TGTGCCAGCAGTGTCGCAGGGGGCCGTCCTTTAACCTTC,CASSVAGGRPLTF,.,TRBV25-1,TRBJ1-2,13,TRBD1
TGTGCCACCAGCAGAGACACAGGGGGCGCCGGTCAGCCCCAGCATTTT,CATSRDTGGAGQPQHF,.,TRBV15,TRBJ1-5,16,TRBD1
TGTGCCAGCAGTGAAGATCCCAACAGGGGTAATCAGCCCCAGCATTTT,CASSEDPNRGNQPQHF,.,TRBV2,TRBJ1-5,16,TRBD1
TGTGCCAGCAGCTCGTGGACGGGGAAAGATGAAGCTTTCTTT,CASSSWTGKDEAFF,.,TRBV7-9,TRBJ1-1,14,.
TGTGCCATCAGTGGTGCGGGGGCCACAGATACGCAGTATTTT,CAISGAGATDTQYF,.,TRBV10-3,TRBJ2-3,14,.
TGTGCCACCATAGCGGGGACAAAGTACAATGAGCAGTTCTTC,CATIAGTKYNEQFF,once,TRBV30,TRBJ2-1,14,TRBD2
TGTGCCAGCAGCCAGCGACAGGGGTCCGATACGCAGTATTTT,CASSQRQGSDTQYF,many,TRBV14,TRBJ2-3,14,TRBD1